This passage covers 20 T cell receptor beta chains from one sample sequenced in a study of human T cells and chemical hapten exposure. Time point denoted: pre-sensitization, week 0. As for treatment: therapeutic diphenylcyclopropenone sensitization with weekly scalp DPC. From the RACE reads, TCRdb called clonotypes with MiXCR, one entry per CDR3 protein. The repertoire consists of 380,000 or so distinct CDR3 sequences, with around 5% occurring once and the leading ten covering about 7.7%. The sample was whole blood, taken in connection with sensitization to the hapten diphenylcyclopropenone (DPC). The receptors derive from a woman under 30 with alopecia areata. Some clones in this sample may be carry-over from other donors' samples.

This clonotype was detected only a few times. The chain uses TRBV12-3 or TRBV12-4 and TRBJ1-6, with D tentatively TRBD1 (6 bases). The CDR3 contains 12 residues. V lost 6 bases and J lost 8, with 8 bases in between. The DNA of the CDR3 is TGTGCCAGCAGGAGGGGGGATTCACCCCTCCACTTT. Amino acids: CASRRGDSPLHF.

This clonotype was seen more than once but under ten times. V gene TRBV7-2 combines with J gene TRBJ2-5; no clear D gene. Germline CDR1 is SGHTA and CDR2 is FQGNSA. With 1 base removed from V and 2 bases from J, the gap between germline ends came to 8 bases. The CDR3 contains 14 residues. The CDR3 protein is CASSLVYTQETQYF. DNA for the CDR3: TGTGCCAGCAGCTTAGTGTATACGCAAGAGACCCAGTACTTC.

V gene TRBV2 combines with J gene TRBJ2-3, with D unresolved. The V end was cut by 3 bases, the J end by 2 bases, with 9 bases between. Germline lookup yields CDR1 SNHLY and CDR2 FYNNEI. The CDR3 runs to 14 residues. CDR3 sequence reads: CASSDLLYTDTQYF. CDR3 nucleotide sequence: TGTGCCAGCAGTGATCTACTCTACACAGATACGCAGTATTTT.

The rearrangement joins TRBV12-3 or TRBV12-4 to TRBJ2-1, with D unclear. The CDR3 extends over 13 amino acids. V lost 10 bases, J lost 8 bases, and 18 bases lay in between. This CDR3 reads CATRWAAEDEQFF. CDR3 nucleotide sequence: TGTGCCACCAGATGGGCCGCCGAGGATGAGCAGTTCTTC.

This clonotype was detected ten times or more. The chain carries TRBV6-5 and TRBJ2-7, with 7 bases aligning to TRBD1. Germline V gives CDR1 MNHEY, CDR2 SVGAGI. The CDR3 is 16 residues long. V lost 0 bases, J lost 2 bases, and 7 bases stayed unmatched. The CDR3 here is CASSYSQGQGAYEQYF. The CDR3, as DNA: TGTGCCAGCAGTTACTCCCAGGGCCAGGGGGCCTACGAGCAGTACTTC.

This clonotype came up a few times. V gene TRBV5-1 combines with J gene TRBJ2-3, with D maybe TRBD1 (6 bases). The CDR3 consists of 14 residues. From germline, CDR1 is SGHRS and CDR2 YFSETQ. The ends were cut back, 3 bases at V and 6 bases at J, with 14 bases in the middle. CDR3 sequence reads: CASSSGQFQDTQYF. DNA for the CDR3: TGCGCCAGCAGCTCCGGACAGTTTCAGGATACGCAGTATTTT.

The genes are TRBV7-2 and TRBJ2-1, with 13 bases fitting TRBD2. Germline trimming cut 5 bases from V and 7 bases from J; bases unmatched to any gene: 11. The germline V gene has CDR1 SGHTA and CDR2 FQGNSA. The length of the CDR3 is 17 residues. CDR3 bases: TGTGCCAGCAGCACAAAAACTAGCGGGGGGGCGACTAATGAGCAGTTCTTC. Residues: CASSTKTSGGATNEQFF.

There are many counts of this clonotype. This chain connects TRBV28 to TRBJ2-3, with D perhaps TRBD1 or TRBD2 (5 bases each). V gave up 8 bases and J gave up 5 bases, with 8 bases separating them. The length of the CDR3 is 11 residues. Germline V gene data show CDR1 as MDHEN and CDR2 as SYDVKM. The CDR3 is CASGGVDTQYF. CDR3 DNA sequence: TGTGCCAGCGGGGGTGTAGATACGCAGTATTTT.

Many counts were recorded for this clonotype. The chain carries TRBV28 and TRBJ1-6, with D hard to call. CDR1 is MDHEN and CDR2 is SYDVKM in the germline V gene. The CDR3 consists of 13 residues. Trimming shortened V by 11 bases and J by 9 bases, and 17 bases separated the two germline ends. CDR3 in DNA: TGTGCCGCCTCGGGGAGGGTTGGTTCACCCCTCCACTTT. Translation: CAASGRVGSPLHF.

This clonotype was seen many times. The chain couples TRBV6-2 or TRBV6-3 to TRBJ1-2; D perhaps matches TRBD1 (5 bases). Germline V CDR1 and CDR2: MNHEY, SVGEGT. The CDR3 has 12 residues. V shed 5 bases and J shed 7 bases, with 11 bases lying between them. The CDR3 DNA follows: TGTGCCAGCAGTACCCAGGGTTTTGGCTACACCTTC. As protein: CASSTQGFGYTF.

This chain's CDR3 is CASSPSSRQMNSPLHF. As DNA, the CDR3 is TGTGCCAGCAGCCCAAGTTCCAGACAAATGAATTCACCCCTCCACTTT. The rearrangement uses TRBV21-1 and TRBJ1-6. TRBV21-1 is marked as a pseudogene. The CDR3 is 16 residues long.

V gene TRBV4-2 combines with J gene TRBJ2-3, with TRBD2 identical over 11 bases. Germline V CDR1 and CDR2: LGHNA, YNFKEQ. V was pared by 1 base and J by 1 base, with 4 bases of the junction left unmatched. The CDR3 has 17 amino acids. CDR3: CASSQAPTSGGTDTQYF. The DNA for the CDR3 is TGTGCCAGCAGCCAAGCTCCGACTAGCGGGGGCACAGATACGCAGTATTTT.

This clonotype was seen at least ten times. The rearrangement uses TRBV7-8 and TRBJ2-1; D is possibly TRBD1 (6 bases). Germline CDR1 reads SGHVS; CDR2 reads FQNEAQ. Trimming pared 5 bases from V and 7 bases from J, leaving 15 bases between. This CDR3 contains 14 residues. The CDR3: CASSPSRGGNEQFF. Written as DNA, the CDR3 is TGTGCCAGCAGCCCCTCCAGGGGCGGGAATGAGCAGTTCTTC.

V and J are TRBV7-2 and TRBJ1-1, with 10 bases matching TRBD1. The germline V gene encodes CDR1 SGHTA and CDR2 FQGNSA. The CDR3 length is 16 residues. Trimming took 5 bases from V and 3 from J; bases not matched to a gene: 9. The CDR3 sequence is CASSPRQGARDTEAFF. The CDR3 DNA sequence: TGTGCCAGCAGCCCCAGACAGGGGGCTCGAGACACTGAAGCTTTCTTT. Drawing the rest from reference TRBV7-2 and TRBJ1-1, the complete variable domain is GAGVSQSPSNKVTEKGKDVELRCDPISGHTALYWYRQSLGQGLEFLIYFQGNSAPDKSGLPSDRFSAERTGGSVSTLTIQRTQQEDSAVYLCASSPRQGARDTEAFFGQGTRLTVV.

In its sample, this clonotype was seen a few times. This chain connects TRBV4-2 to TRBJ2-3, with 10 bases that match TRBD2. Per germline, CDR1 LGHNA and CDR2 YNFKEQ. J gave up 6 bases and V 0 bases, and 6 bases lay outside the gene matches. CDR3 length: 16 residues. CDR3 coding DNA: TGTGCCAGCAGCCAAGATGGAAGCGGGGGGGAGGATACGCAGTATTTT. It yields the protein CASSQDGSGGEDTQYF.

This clonotype was found a few times. The chain links TRBV2 to TRBJ2-7; D is ambiguous. CDR3 length equals 13 residues. Trimming left V 6 bases short and J 1 base short, with 10 bases between. CDR1 is SNHLY, CDR2 FYNNEI, per germline. The CDR3 nucleotides are TGTGCCAGCAGGGGCACCCTATCCTACGAGCAGTACTTC. Amino acid sequence: CASRGTLSYEQYF.

This clonotype turned up a few times. The gene calls are TRBV15 and TRBJ2-5; 7 bases fit TRBD2. The junction had 5 bases not matched to a gene; V was cut back by 0 bases and J by 4 bases. Germline V lookup: CDR1 LNHNV, CDR2 YYDKDF (reference sequence). CDR3 size: 15 residues. The DNA of the CDR3 is TGTGCCACCAGCAGAGATCGGGGGGAGTCAGAGACCCAGTACTTC. Translated: CATSRDRGESETQYF. The whole variable domain, remainder taken from reference TRBV15 and TRBJ2-5, is DAMVIQNPRYQVTQFGKPVTLSCSQTLNHNVMYWYQQKSSQAPKLLFHYYDKDFNNEADTPDNFQSRRPNTSFCFLDIRSPGLGDTAMYLCATSRDRGESETQYFGPGTRLLVL.

In this sample, this clonotype turned up many times. The rearrangement uses TRBV27 and TRBJ1-5; TRBD1 is a possible D gene (6 bases). Germline assignment: CDR1 MNHEY and CDR2 SMNVEV (reference sequence). This CDR3 has 16 amino acids. Trimming took 7 bases from V and 2 from J, leaving 18 bases between them. CDR3 residues: CASKGSSPGGNQPQHF. CDR3 DNA: TGTGCCAGCAAGGGCAGTTCCCCAGGGGGCAATCAGCCCCAGCATTTT.

This clonotype was detected many times. The chain joins TRBV11-2 to TRBJ1-1; possibly TRBD1 for D (6 bases). Germline V gene sequence: CDR1 SGHAT, CDR2 FQNNGV. CDR3 length: 17 residues. V lost 7 bases and J lost 0, with 21 bases in between. The CDR3 reads CASTQWGWGDMNTEAFF. The CDR3 coding sequence is TGTGCCAGCACCCAATGGGGTTGGGGGGACATGAACACTGAAGCTTTCTTT.

The chain has TRBV6-2 or TRBV6-3 and TRBJ1-4; unclear D gene. Germline values: CDR1 MNHEY, CDR2 SVGEGT. The V end lost 5 bases, the J end lost 0 bases, and 7 bases lay between the germline ends. The CDR3 consists of 14 residues. The DNA for the CDR3 is TGTGCCAGCAGTCGCACTACAACTAATGAAAAACTGTTTTTT. Its protein is CASSRTTTNEKLFF.